This entry lists 27 T cell receptor beta chains sequenced from one sample in a study of blood T cell repertoires in COVID-19. Profiling relied on immunoSEQ multiplex PCR, and the TCRdb table lists in-frame clones only, not all of them. This table holds over 55,000 clones, approximately 90% found once. The sequencing sample was made of peripheral blood. The receptors were sampled from a human donor in a cohort sampled during active COVID-19.

J is TRBJ2-7 and V is TRBV21-1; the table gives TRBD1 as D, unverified against the DNA. TRBV21-1 is tagged as a pseudogene. The CDR3 extends over 15 amino acids. CDR3 amino acids: CASSGKTGDPYEQYF. The CDR3 DNA follows: TGTGCCAGCAGCGGCAAGACAGGGGACCCCTACGAGCAGTACTTC.

In nucleotides, the CDR3 is TGTGCCAGCAGTTTGGGTCCGGGTGGAAAGTCAGAGCAGTACTTC. Protein sequence: CASSLGPGGKSEQYF. The chain recombines TRBV7-3 with TRBJ2-7; no reliable D call. The CDR3 length is 15 residues. V lost 6 bases and J 7 bases, leaving 22 bases between the germline ends. Germline V gene lookup returns CDR1 SGHTA and CDR2 FQGTGA.

The J gene is TRBJ2-1, the V gene TRBV4-1, with TRBD1 matching 9 bases. Per the germline V gene, CDR1 is MGHRA and CDR2 is YSYEKL. After removal of 3 bases from V and 6 bases from J, the junction contained 9 bases not matched to a gene. The CDR3 is 16 residues long. CDR3: CASSHDRDRVSNEQFF. As DNA, the CDR3 is TGCGCCAGCAGCCATGACCGGGACAGGGTATCCAATGAGCAGTTCTTC.

The chain carries TRBV2 and TRBJ2-7, with TRBD2 matching over 11 bases. Germline values: CDR1 SNHLY, CDR2 FYNNEI. The length of the CDR3 is 12 residues. CDR3 sequence (DNA): TGTGCCAGCAGCGCGCCGGGGCTAGCGGGGGGAGTC. This gives the protein CASSAPGLAGGV.

The chain employs TRBV5-5 and TRBJ1-2; D ambiguous. Germline V gives CDR1 SGHKS, CDR2 YYEKEE (reference sequence). The V end lost 4 bases, the J end lost 2 bases, and 15 bases lay between the germline ends. The CDR3 runs 15 residues. The CDR3 here is CASSLVRMGNYGYTF. The CDR3 DNA sequence: TGTGCCAGCAGCCTCGTTAGGATGGGCAACTATGGCTACACCTTC.

The V call is TRBV24-1, the J call TRBJ2-6, with D possibly being TRBD2 (7 bases). Trimming removed 5 bases at V and 2 bases at J, with 15 bases between. CDR3 length: 17 amino acids. CDR1 and CDR2 (germline): KGHDR, SFDVKD. CDR3 coding DNA: TGTGCCACCAGTGCCAAGGGGGGGGACACTGGGGCCAACGTCCTGACTTTC. Its translation: CATSAKGGDTGANVLTF.

This chain joins TRBV28 and TRBJ1-2; TRBD1 matches at 12 bases. After removal of 3 bases from V and 4 bases from J, the junction contained 9 bases not matched to a gene. The CDR3 is made up of 17 amino acids. CDR1 is MDHEN and CDR2 is SYDVKM in the germline V gene. The CDR3 sequence: CASSLGTGGFKAYGYTF. The CDR3 nucleotides are TGTGCCAGCAGTTTGGGGACAGGGGGCTTCAAGGCCTATGGCTACACCTTC.

This chain links TRBV7-2 with TRBJ1-5; D gene ambiguous. Between the trimmed V and J ends, which lost 1 base and 3 bases, there was a span of 7 bases. Germline-derived CDR1 and CDR2 are SGHTA and FQGNSA. This CDR3 has 14 residues. The CDR3 spells CASSLVADNQPQHF. In DNA, the CDR3 is TGTGCCAGCAGCTTAGTAGCCGACAATCAGCCCCAGCATTTT. Full variable domain (remainder filled in from reference TRBV7-2 and TRBJ1-5): GAGVSQSPSNKVTEKGKDVELRCDPISGHTALYWYRQSLGQGLEFLIYFQGNSAPDKSGLPSDRFSAERTGGSVSTLTIQRTQQEDSAVYLCASSLVADNQPQHFGDGTRLSIL.

This sequence joins TRBV3-1 (or the pseudogene TRBV3-2) and TRBJ2-7, with 8 bases fitting TRBD2. CDR3 length: 17 amino acids. The ends lost 0 bases at V and 3 bases at J; junction bases unmatched: 10. CDR1 is LGHDT, CDR2 YNNKEL, per germline (reference sequence). The CDR3 nucleotides are TGTGCCAGCAGCCAAGACCCCTCCAGCGGGGGTAACTACGAGCAGTACTTC. Encoded protein: CASSQDPSSGGNYEQYF.

The chain has TRBV5-1 and TRBJ2-1; TRBD2 is a possible D gene (6 bases). Between the trimmed V and J ends, which lost 0 bases and 8 bases, there was a span of 12 bases. This CDR3 region has 14 residues. Germline lookup yields CDR1 SGHRS and CDR2 YFSETQ. This CDR3 reads CASSLVGGEYEQFF. For the CDR3, the DNA is TGCGCCAGCAGCTTGGTCGGCGGGGAGTATGAGCAGTTCTTC.

The table lists this clone with a count of one. The chain employs TRBV2 and TRBJ1-6; D gene ambiguous. Germline CDR1 reads SNHLY; CDR2 reads FYNNEI. The CDR3 totals 14 residues. Trimming removed 4 bases at V and 7 bases at J, with 11 bases between. For the CDR3, the DNA is TGTGCCAGCAGTGTGGTCCAGGTGAATTCACCCCTCCACTTT. Its translation is CASSVVQVNSPLHF.

V is TRBV7-8 and J is TRBJ1-1; the D is unclear. CDR1 is SGHVS, CDR2 FQNEAQ, per germline. Trimming removed 1 base at V and 7 bases at J, with 10 bases between. This CDR3 is built from 13 residues. The CDR3 DNA reads TGTGCCAGCAGCTTAGGTCTGGCGGGTGAAGCTTTCTTT. This gives the protein CASSLGLAGEAFF.

The chain employs TRBV25-1 and TRBJ1-1, with D possibly TRBD1 on 5 matching bases. Trimming removed 7 bases at V and 0 bases at J, with 12 bases between. CDR3 length equals 14 residues. Germline values: CDR1 MGHDK, CDR2 SYGVNS. The CDR3: CASKGPQMNTEAFF. For the CDR3, the DNA is TGTGCCAGCAAGGGGCCTCAAATGAACACTGAAGCTTTCTTT.

V is TRBV7-2 and J is TRBJ1-6, with D possibly being TRBD1 (5 bases). This CDR3 comprises 14 residues. Trimming shortened V by 7 bases and J by 11 bases, and 18 bases separated the two germline ends. Germline values: CDR1 SGHTA, CDR2 FQGNSA. The CDR3, as DNA: TGTGCCAGCACTACCTGGAGGGGCGAGACACCCCTCCACTTT. Translating it yields CASTTWRGETPLHF.

V usage is TRBV10-1 and J usage is TRBJ1-1; D gene ambiguous. The CDR3 totals 13 residues. Germline V gene data show CDR1 as WNHNN and CDR2 as SYGVQD (reference sequence). CDR3 in DNA: TGCGAAAAAGCCCCGGAGGGAGAGTCTGAAGCTTTCTTT. Protein: CEKAPEGESEAFF.

This rearrangement joins TRBV24-1 to TRBJ2-7; 7 bases are a match to TRBD2. The CDR3 runs 14 residues. V shed 4 bases, J shed 3 bases, and the junction held 5 bases outside the gene matches. Per the germline V gene, CDR1 is KGHDR and CDR2 is SFDVKD. The CDR3 spells CATSDPTGGYEQYF. CDR3 DNA sequence: TGTGCCACCAGTGACCCCACGGGGGGCTACGAGCAGTACTTC.

The V call is TRBV2, the J call TRBJ1-5; no firm D call. Trimming removed 8 bases at V and 6 bases at J, with 11 bases between. The CDR3 spans 12 residues. Germline V gene sequence: CDR1 SNHLY, CDR2 FYNNEI. The chain's CDR3 is CASDLPGQPQHF. DNA of the CDR3: TGTGCCAGCGATCTTCCGGGTCAGCCCCAGCATTTT.

The table lists this clone with a count of one. The CDR3 region has the DNA TGTGCCAGCAGCTTAAACGGACAGGGAAACGAGGAGACCCAGTACTTC. The encoded protein is CASSLNGQGNEETQYF. This sequence joins TRBV7-3 and TRBJ2-5; TRBD1 agrees at 8 bases. Germline V lookup: CDR1 SGHTA, CDR2 FQGTGA. V was pared by 1 base and J by 5 bases, with 9 bases of the junction left unmatched. The CDR3 contains 16 residues.

This rearrangement joins TRBV25-1 to TRBJ2-7, with TRBD1 matching over 9 bases. The germline CDR1 and CDR2 sequences are MGHDK and SYGVNS. There are 17 residues in the CDR3. J was trimmed by 7 bases and V by 7 bases; bases with no gene match: 20. The CDR3 region has the DNA TGTGCCAGCACCCCCCCCGGTCGGGGACAGGGTAACGAAGAGCAGTACTTC. Translated, it gives CASTPPGRGQGNEEQYF.

The chain uses TRBV5-1 and TRBJ2-7, with unresolved D. Trimming removed 3 bases from V and 1 base from J, with 8 bases in between. Per the germline V gene, CDR1 is SGHRS and CDR2 is YFSETQ. The CDR3 has 13 residues. The CDR3 sequence is CASSYLASYEQYF. The DNA for the CDR3 is TGCGCCAGCAGCTACCTCGCGTCCTACGAGCAGTACTTC.

This chain links TRBV7-3 with TRBJ2-1; tentatively, D is TRBD2 (6 bases). Germline CDR1 and CDR2: SGHTA and FQGTGA. Deletions cut 5 bases from V and 5 bases from J, with 10 bases between. This CDR3 has 13 residues. CDR3 DNA sequence: TGTGCCAGCAGCCACGGGGGTCACAATGAGCAGTTCTTC. Its translation: CASSHGGHNEQFF.

The chain carries TRBV7-9 and TRBJ2-7; 8 nucleotides agree with TRBD1. The CDR3 is made up of 14 amino acids. V lost 6 bases and J lost 3; bases outside the gene matches: 7. Germline CDR1 and CDR2: SEHNR and FQNEAQ (reference sequence). The CDR3 protein is CASSSTGTGYEQYF. The CDR3, as DNA: TGTGCCAGCAGTTCAACCGGGACAGGCTACGAGCAGTACTTC.

The chain recombines TRBV27 with TRBJ1-5; D remains ambiguous. V was trimmed by 3 bases and J by 5 bases, leaving 8 bases between them. Germline V gene data show CDR1 as MNHEY and CDR2 as SMNVEV (reference sequence). The CDR3 has 13 residues. CDR3 sequence: CASSFLSDQPQHF. CDR3 coding DNA: TGTGCCAGCAGTTTCCTATCGGATCAGCCCCAGCATTTT.

This clone is judged large (0.1 to 1%). The CDR3 DNA follows: TGTGCCAGCAGCTCCCTCCGGGACAGGCGACGGGAATCGTACTTC. It yields the protein CASSSLRDRRRESYF. The rearrangement uses TRBV11-2 and TRBJ2-5; 8 bases are a match to TRBD1. There are 15 residues in the CDR3. V was clipped by 4 bases and J by 13 bases; unmatched bases: 17. The germline gives CDR1 SGHAT, CDR2 FQNNGV.

The sample holds one count of this clone. The V and J genes are TRBV7-9 and TRBJ1-5; D might be TRBD1 (5 bases). The CDR3 length is 14 residues. Between the trimmed V and J ends, which lost 2 bases and 7 bases, there was a span of 12 bases. The germline gives CDR1 SEHNR, CDR2 FQNEAQ (reference sequence). The CDR3 DNA reads TGTGCCAGCAGCTTATCCGGGGGAGGCCAGCCCCAGCATTTT. Translation gives CASSLSGGGQPQHF.

The chain joins TRBV6-2 or TRBV6-3 to TRBJ2-7; a possible D gene is TRBD1 (5 bases). CDR3 length: 15 residues. V lost 2 bases and J lost 1, with 12 bases in between. The germline V gene encodes CDR1 MNHEY and CDR2 SVGEGT. CDR3 region: CASSYEPGQSYEQYF. CDR3 bases: TGTGCCAGCAGTTACGAGCCAGGGCAGTCCTACGAGCAGTACTTC.

The chain employs TRBV7-5 and TRBJ2-7; no DNA check was done on the table's D call, TRBD2. TRBV7-5 is a recognized pseudogene. This CDR3 contains 18 residues. The CDR3 bases are TGTGTCAGAAGCTTAGGACGTCCTTGGCGGGGGGTAGTGAGCGAGCAGTACTTC. Encoded protein: CVRSLGRPWRGVVSEQYF.